This T cell receptor beta chain comes out of a study of T cell repertoires in cytomegalovirus infection (dated 2019 in TCRdb). For the wider study: Donor HLA type was relevant to the analysis, as public TCR beta signatures indicated carriage of CMV infection together with the matching HLA type.

The CDR3 sequence holds 13 residues, the cysteine and phenylalanine included. Only CDR3 DNA remains: 39 bases, in frame from the first base. CDR1 and CDR2, looked up from the germline V gene (reference sequence), are LNHNV and YYDKDF. The germline V and J ends show losses of 3 bases and 10 bases respectively, and no gene match explains 5 bases of the junction. The run used an Illumina HiSeq 1500. TCRdb reprocessed the public reads (quality trimming at Q25 with fastp, clone calling with MiXCR) and kept in-frame beta chains. For every CDR3 protein sequence, its rows merge into one entry that carries the most common genes and DNA. The sample table holds approximately 170,000 distinct CDR3 sequences, of which roughly an eighth were seen once. The ten largest account for more than 20% of the sample. What the work shows at the level of the full study, not this receptor alone: The ex vivo response was dominated by HLA-C-restricted CMV-specific TCR beta clonotypes, which also provided the single most frequent clonotype in two of eight donors. In both this cohort and an independent roughly 400-donor cohort, the cumulative frequency of public TCR beta family members distinguished carriers of CMV infection plus the relevant HLA type.

As concerns this clonotype: The antigen it recognizes is unknown. No per-base quality is available; no much larger clone lies one base away.

What was sequenced was PBMCs. The sequence came from a human donor in good health (CMV status not recorded). Some clones in this sample may be carry-over from other donors' samples. The chain employs TRBV15 and TRBJ1-1; TRBD1 agrees with 10 junctional bases. In nucleotide form, the sequence is TGTGCCACCAGCAGGGACAGGGGGAGTGGAGCTTTCTTT. Its amino acids are CATSRDRGSGAFF. Outside the CDR3, residues come from the reference TRBV15 and TRBJ1-1 proteins, so the full variable domain is: DAMVIQNPRYQVTQFGKPVTLSCSQTLNHNVMYWYQQKSSQAPKLLFHYYDKDFNNEADTPDNFQSRRPNTSFCFLDIRSPGLGDTAMYLCATSRDRGSGAFFGQGTRLTVV.